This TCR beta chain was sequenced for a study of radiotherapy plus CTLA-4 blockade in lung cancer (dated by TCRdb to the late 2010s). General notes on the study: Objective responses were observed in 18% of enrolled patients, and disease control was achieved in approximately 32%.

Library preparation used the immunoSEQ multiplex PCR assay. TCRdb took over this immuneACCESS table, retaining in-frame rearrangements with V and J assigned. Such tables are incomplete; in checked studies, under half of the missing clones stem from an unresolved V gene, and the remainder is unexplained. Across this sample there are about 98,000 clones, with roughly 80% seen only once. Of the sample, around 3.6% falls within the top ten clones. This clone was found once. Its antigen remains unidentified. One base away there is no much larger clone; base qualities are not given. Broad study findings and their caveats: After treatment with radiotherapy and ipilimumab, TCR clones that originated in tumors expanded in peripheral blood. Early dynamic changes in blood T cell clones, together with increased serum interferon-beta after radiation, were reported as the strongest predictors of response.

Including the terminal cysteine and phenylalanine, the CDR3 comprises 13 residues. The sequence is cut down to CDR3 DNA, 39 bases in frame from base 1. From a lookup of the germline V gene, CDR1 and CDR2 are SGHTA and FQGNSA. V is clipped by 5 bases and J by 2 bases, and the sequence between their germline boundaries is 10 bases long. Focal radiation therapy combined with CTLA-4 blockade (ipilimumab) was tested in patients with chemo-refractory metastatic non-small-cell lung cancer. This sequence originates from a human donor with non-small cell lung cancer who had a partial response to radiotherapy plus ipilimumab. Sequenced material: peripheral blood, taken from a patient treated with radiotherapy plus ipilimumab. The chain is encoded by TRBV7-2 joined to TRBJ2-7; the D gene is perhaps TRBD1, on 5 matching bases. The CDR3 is CASSERTPYEQYF. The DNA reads TGTGCCAGCAGCGAAAGGACACCCTACGAGCAGTACTTC.